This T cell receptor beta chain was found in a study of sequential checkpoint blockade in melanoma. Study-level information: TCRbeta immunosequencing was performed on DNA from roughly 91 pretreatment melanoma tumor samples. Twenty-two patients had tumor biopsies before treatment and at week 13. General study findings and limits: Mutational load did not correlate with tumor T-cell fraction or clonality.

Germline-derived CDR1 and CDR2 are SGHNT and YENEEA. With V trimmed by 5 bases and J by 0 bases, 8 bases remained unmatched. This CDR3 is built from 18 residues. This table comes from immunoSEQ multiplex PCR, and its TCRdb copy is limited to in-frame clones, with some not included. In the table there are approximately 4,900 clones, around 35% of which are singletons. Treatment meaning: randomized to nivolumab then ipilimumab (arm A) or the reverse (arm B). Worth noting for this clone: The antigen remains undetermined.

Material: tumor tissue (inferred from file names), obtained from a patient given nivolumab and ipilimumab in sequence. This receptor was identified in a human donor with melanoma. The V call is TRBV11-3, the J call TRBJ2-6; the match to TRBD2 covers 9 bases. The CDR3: CASSRGYSGGSGANVLTF. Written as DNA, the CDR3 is TGTGCCAGCAGCCGGGGGTATAGCGGGGGCTCTGGGGCCAACGTCCTGACTTTC.